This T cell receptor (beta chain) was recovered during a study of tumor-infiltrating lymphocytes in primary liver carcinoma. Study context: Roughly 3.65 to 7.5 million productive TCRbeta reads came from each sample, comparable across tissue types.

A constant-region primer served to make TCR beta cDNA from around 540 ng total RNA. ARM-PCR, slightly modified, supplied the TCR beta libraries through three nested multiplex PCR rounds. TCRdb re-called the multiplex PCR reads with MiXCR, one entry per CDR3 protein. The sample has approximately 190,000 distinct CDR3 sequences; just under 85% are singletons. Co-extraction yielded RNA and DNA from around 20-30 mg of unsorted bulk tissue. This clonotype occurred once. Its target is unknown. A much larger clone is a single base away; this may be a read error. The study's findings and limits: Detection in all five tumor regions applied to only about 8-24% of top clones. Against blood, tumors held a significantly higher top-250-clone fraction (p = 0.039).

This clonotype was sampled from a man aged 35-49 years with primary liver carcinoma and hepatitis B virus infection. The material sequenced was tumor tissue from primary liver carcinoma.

The CDR3 protein is CAIRGPNAGELFF. The CDR3 DNA follows: TGTGCCATCAGGGGTCCCAACGCCGGGGAGCTGTTTTTT. The chain employs TRBV2 and TRBJ2-2; a weak D match, TRBD1 (6 bases). Germline CDR1 SNHLY, CDR2 FYNNEI. Trimming shortened V by 10 bases and J by 6 bases, and 15 bases separated the two germline ends. The CDR3 loop spans 13 amino acids.